This T cell receptor beta chain was captured in a study of regulatory T cells in long-lasting Graves disease (dated by TCRdb to the early 2020s). Study-wide context: Persistent Graves' disease was defined as persistently positive TSH receptor autoantibodies together with antithyroid drug treatment for over 5 years. Peripheral blood TCR sequencing and RNA sequencing compared persistent Graves' disease patients with newly diagnosed Graves' disease patients. The study was registered as a clinical trial and conducted in China. TCR sequencing covered about 13 persistent and approximately 20 newly diagnosed Graves' disease patients, about 35 samples in total. In the clinical cohort, patients with persistent Graves' disease had used antithyroid drugs for an average of roughly 10 years.

Receptor amplification or capture employed multiplex PCR. The reads were generated on an Illumina HiSeq 4000. iRepertoire HTBI primers and Arm-PCR amplification of CDR3 regions were used to construct TCR beta libraries. Before sequencing, the PCR products went through gel purification. On the authors' methods: A total of 62 TRBV and under 15 TRBJ segments were identified across samples and were used for gene usage analysis of CDR3 amino acid clonotypes. COPE and FqMerger were used to merge filtered high-quality paired reads into contigs. BLAST was used to align contigs to IMGT TRBV, TRBD and TRBJ reference genes, and CDR3 was defined according to IMGT. Highly expanded clones were defined as clonotypes with a frequency above 0.1%. Repertoire diversity was measured by Shannon entropy, and V-J evenness by the Gini coefficient. A clonotype was considered public if more than one individual shared it. TCRdb trimmed public reads at Q25 via fastp, called clones via MiXCR and kept in-frame beta chains. Every distinct CDR3 protein forms one entry, paired with its most common genes and DNA. Here the V and J calls rest on TCRdb's processing, not on the authors' analysis. This sample is represented by 430,000 or so distinct CDR3 sequences; under 25% of them were singletons. The ten largest clonotypes hold over 11% of the sample.

The full study reports these points: The authors noted that the small sample size was a limitation that may lower accuracy. Sequencing and analysis were restricted to the TCR beta chain. A larger number of public clonotypes was shared among persistent patients (more than 2,500) than among newly diagnosed patients (around 870). Because the primary lesion, thyroid tissue, could not be accessed, the study looked at peripheral blood alone. Lower TCR Shannon entropy and fewer highly expanded clones were observed in persistent Graves' disease patients than in newly diagnosed patients, which suggested clonal expansion. Preferential use of TRBV28, TRBJ1-2 and TRBJ2-5 was observed in persistent disease, whereas TRBV20-1 and TRBJ2-1 were favored in newly diagnosed disease.

Points on this clonotype: What this receptor recognizes is not known. A read error may account for a junction end that differs from germline.

Per the publication, the time point label means: persistent/refractory GD, antithyroid drugs over 5 years with positive TRAb. RNA was extracted from PBMCs in TRIzol for both TCR sequencing and RNA sequencing. The diagnosis of Graves' disease was made according to American Thyroid Association guidelines. Patients were recruited from an endocrinology department in Xi'an, China. Each patient gave about 8.1 milliliters of peripheral blood, collected in an EDTA anticoagulant tube. Ficoll Paque Plus density gradient separation was used to isolate PBMCs, and no further T cell sorting was done. An Agilent 2100 Bioanalyzer and agarose gel were used to assess RNA quality, and a NanoDrop 2000 was used to measure RNA concentration. As encoded in the germline V gene, CDR1 is SNHLY while CDR2 is FYNNEI. From cysteine to phenylalanine, the CDR3 is 15 amino acids long. Just the 45-base CDR3 DNA is kept, in frame starting at base 1.

The chain is encoded by TRBV2 joined to TRBJ2-1, with 11 central nucleotides matching TRBD1. This TCR was recovered from a female donor with Graves disease. Material: peripheral blood mononuclear cells (PBMCs), obtained when the disease was refractory, from a patient treated with antithyroid drugs. Here the CDR3 is given as CASREGQGGYNEQFF. The DNA reads TGTGCCAGCCGTGAGGGACAGGGGGGCTACAATGAGCAGTTCTTC.